Below are 17 T cell receptor beta chains sequenced from a single sample in a study of PD-1 blockade in classical Hodgkin lymphoma (dated by TCRdb to the early 2020s). This specimen's time point label, interpreted: cycle 4 day 1 (C4D1), after less than 7 weeks of nivolumab. All trial patients had relapsed after autologous stem cell transplantation, with cohorts A, B and C differing in prior brentuximab vedotin exposure. Libraries were built with the immunoSEQ multiplex PCR assay. TCRdb took over this immuneACCESS table, retaining in-frame rearrangements with V and J assigned. Such tables are incomplete; in checked studies, under half of the missing clones stem from an unresolved V gene, and the remainder is unexplained. Present in this sample are fewer than 100,000 clones, 85% to 95% of which were seen just once. The top ten clonotypes cover just under 2% of the sample. The source was peripheral blood mononuclear cells (PBMCs), collected before the fourth cycle of nivolumab. The receptor source for this set is a human donor with classical Hodgkin lymphoma.

This clone was counted a few times. The chain combines TRBV4-1 with TRBJ1-2; D is uncertain. Germline V gene data show CDR1 as MGHRA and CDR2 as YSYEKL. The ends were cut back, 0 bases at V and 2 bases at J, with 10 bases in the middle. The length of the CDR3 is 15 residues. The CDR3 sequence is CASSQDLRVNYGYTF. For the CDR3, the DNA is TGCGCCAGCAGCCAAGATTTACGAGTAAACTATGGCTACACCTTC.

This chain uses TRBV9 with TRBJ1-2, with TRBD1 matching over 8 bases. Germline CDR1 reads SGDLS; CDR2 reads YYNGEE. Losses at the gene ends were 3 bases for V and 6 bases for J; bases not matched to a gene: 13. This CDR3 comprises 16 residues. The CDR3 reads CASSAGGWGQDDGYTF. Here the CDR3 DNA reads TGTGCCAGCAGCGCCGGTGGGTGGGGACAGGATGATGGCTACACCTTC.

This chain links TRBV19 with TRBJ2-2; D call uncertain. Trimming shortened V by 5 bases and J by 6 bases, and 10 bases separated the two germline ends. CDR1 is LNHDA and CDR2 is SQIVND in the germline V gene (reference sequence). The CDR3 length is 13 residues. The DNA of the CDR3 is TGTGCCAGTAGTCCTCAGGCTCCCGGGGAGCTGTTTTTT. It is translated as CASSPQAPGELFF. Full variable domain (missing parts from reference TRBV19 and TRBJ2-2): DGGITQSPKYLFRKEGQNVTLSCEQNLNHDAMYWYRQDPGQGLRLIYYSQIVNDFQKGDIAEGYSVSREKKESFPLTVTSAQKNPTAFYLCASSPQAPGELFFGEGSRLTVL.

CDR3 nucleotides: TGTGCCAGTAGTATAGACCTCAAACGGATCTCTGGAAACACCATATATTTT. Amino acid sequence: CASSIDLKRISGNTIYF. The chain links TRBV19 to TRBJ1-3, with no clear D. The length of the CDR3 is 17 residues. Trimming removed 0 bases from V and 0 bases from J, with 12 bases in between. Germline CDR1 reads LNHDA; CDR2 reads SQIVND (reference sequence). Using reference TRBV19 and TRBJ1-3 for the parts outside the CDR3, the full variable domain is DGGITQSPKYLFRKEGQNVTLSCEQNLNHDAMYWYRQDPGQGLRLIYYSQIVNDFQKGDIAEGYSVSREKKESFPLTVTSAQKNPTAFYLCASSIDLKRISGNTIYFGEGSWLTVV.

This clone was observed a single time. J is TRBJ1-1 and V is TRBV10-3; 7 bases are a match to TRBD1. V was clipped by 4 bases and J by 3 bases; unmatched bases: 5. Germline CDR1 reads ENHRY; CDR2 reads SYGVKD. The CDR3 totals 14 residues. The CDR3 DNA sequence: TGTGCCATCAGTGTAATCAGGGGGGACACTGAAGCTTTCTTT. It codes for CAISVIRGDTEAFF.

This chain connects TRBV28 to TRBJ2-7, with TRBD2 as a possible D gene (6 bases). The CDR3 sequence is 17 residues long. V dropped 2 bases and J dropped 0 bases, with 17 bases sitting between them. Germline CDR1 MDHEN, CDR2 SYDVKM. The CDR3: CASSLGRSGFSSYEQYF. The CDR3 coding sequence is TGTGCCAGCAGTTTAGGTCGGAGCGGGTTTAGCTCCTACGAGCAGTACTTC.

Points on this clone: Other nucleotide sequences in the sample specify the same CDR3. This sequence joins TRBV5-1 and TRBJ2-7, with 9 bases aligning to TRBD2. V lost 4 bases to trimming and J lost 0 bases; unmatched junction nucleotides: 8. The CDR3 spans 16 residues. Germline CDR1 SGHRS, CDR2 YFSETQ. CDR3 coding DNA: TGCGCCAGCAGCCTGGCGGGCGGGAGGGCCTCCTACGAGCAGTACTTC. As protein: CASSLAGGRASYEQYF.

The rearrangement joins TRBV18 to TRBJ2-3; 8 bases are a match to TRBD1. The length of the CDR3 is 14 residues. V was clipped by 4 bases and J by 4 bases; unmatched bases: 4. Germline V gives CDR1 KGHSH, CDR2 LQKENI. This chain's CDR3 is CASSLKQGADTQYF. CDR3 in DNA: TGTGCCAGCTCACTTAAACAGGGGGCAGATACGCAGTATTTT.

The chain employs TRBV6-5 and TRBJ1-1, with 11 bases fitting TRBD1. The CDR3 has 15 residues. Germline assignment: CDR1 MNHEY and CDR2 SVGAGI. Trimming at V came to 6 bases and at J to 5 bases, leaving 8 bases not matched to a gene. The CDR3 loop reads CASSSGTGGETEAFF. The CDR3 bases are TGTGCCAGCAGCTCCGGGACAGGGGGGGAAACTGAAGCTTTCTTT.

CDR3 residues: CASSKTGWHEQYF. CDR3 nucleotide sequence: TGTGCCAGCAGCAAGACAGGGTGGCACGAGCAGTACTTC. V gene TRBV2 combines with J gene TRBJ2-7; TRBD1 agrees at 7 bases. Germline V lookup: CDR1 SNHLY, CDR2 FYNNEI. V dropped 6 bases and J dropped 5; count of bases not matched to a gene: 7. The length of the CDR3 is 13 residues.

The genes are TRBV9 and TRBJ1-1; D remains unclear. The V gene's germline CDR1 is SGDLS and CDR2 YYNGEE. The CDR3 loop spans 16 amino acids. The V end lost 0 bases, the J end lost 3 bases, and 15 bases lay between the germline ends. Here the CDR3 DNA reads TGTGCCAGCAGCGTAGACTCGATACCCGGAGACACTGAAGCTTTCTTT. The encoded protein is CASSVDSIPGDTEAFF.

V is TRBV28 and J is TRBJ2-3; D is tentatively TRBD1 or TRBD2 (5 bases each). The germline V gene has CDR1 MDHEN and CDR2 SYDVKM. Trimming left V 7 bases short and J 4 bases short, with 12 bases between. The CDR3 length is 13 residues. CDR3 sequence: CASIRAGADTQYF. CDR3 sequence (DNA): TGTGCCAGCATCAGGGCGGGCGCAGATACGCAGTATTTT.

This chain uses TRBV5-1 with TRBJ2-1; D may be TRBD1 or TRBD2 (5 bases each). Deletions cut 0 bases from V and 8 bases from J, with 9 bases between. Germline CDR1 is SGHRS and CDR2 is YFSETQ. There are 13 residues in the CDR3. CDR3 amino acids: CASSLGGSDEQFF. CDR3 nucleotide sequence: TGCGCCAGCAGCTTGGGGGGGAGCGATGAGCAGTTCTTC.

This clone was counted a single time. The gene calls are TRBV9 and TRBJ2-3, with 14 positions matching TRBD2. The trim removed 2 bases at V and 4 bases at J, leaving 15 bases unmatched. The CDR3 has 20 residues. Germline-derived CDR1 and CDR2 are SGDLS and YYNGEE. The CDR3: CASSVGWTSGRWEVSDTQYF. Here the CDR3 DNA reads TGTGCCAGCAGCGTGGGGTGGACTAGCGGGAGGTGGGAAGTTTCAGATACGCAGTATTTT.

V gene TRBV28 combines with J gene TRBJ2-4; no definite D call. This CDR3 spans 12 amino acids. Trimming pared 8 bases from V and 1 base from J, leaving 6 bases between. CDR1 MDHEN and CDR2 SYDVKM come from the germline V gene. The CDR3 DNA is TGTGCCAGCCGGCACGCCAAAAACATTCAGTACTTC. This gives the protein CASRHAKNIQYF.

The chain is built from TRBV6-5 and TRBJ2-7, with 11 bases matching TRBD2. V shed 2 bases and J 4 bases; nucleotides not matched to a gene: 7. The CDR3 has 16 residues. Germline CDR1 MNHEY, CDR2 SVGAGI. CDR3 residues: CASSYPGTSGLYEQYF. CDR3 DNA: TGTGCCAGCAGTTACCCTGGGACTAGCGGCCTTTACGAGCAGTACTTC.

The chain is built from TRBV4-1 and TRBJ2-7; TRBD2 matches at 7 bases. Germline V lookup: CDR1 MGHRA, CDR2 YSYEKL. This CDR3 has 16 amino acids. Trimming removed 1 base from V and 1 base from J; junction bases left unmatched: 7. CDR3 nucleotide sequence: TGCGCCAGCAGCCAAGTACGGGCGGGAGTATCCTACGAGCAGTACTTC. Translated: CASSQVRAGVSYEQYF.